The T cell receptor beta chain under discussion was sequenced for a study of Graves' ophthalmopathy and Graves' hyperthyroidism. Overall study results and limits: Ophthalmopathy versus stable hyperthyroidism: 13-signature model gave 87.88% sensitivity, less than 83% specificity.

The CDR3 contains 15 residues. V shed 6 bases and J shed 5 bases, with 16 bases lying between them. Germline CDR1 is SGHTA and CDR2 is FQGNSA. This clonotype was seen more than once but under ten times. Antigen: not known. RNA transcripts served as template for amplifying TCR beta CDR3 sequences. The first-round RT-PCR employed HTBI primers together with the Qiagen OneStep RT-PCR kit. A multiplex PCR was then performed as the second round. TCRdb itself ran the multiplex PCR reads through MiXCR, one entry per CDR3 protein. There are around 1.1 million distinct CDR3 sequences in the sample; roughly two fifths occur only once, and over 8.5% lies in the top ten.

Sequencing was done on a sample of peripheral blood or thyroid tissue (not recorded which). V and J are TRBV7-2 and TRBJ2-2, with TRBD2 as a possible D gene (5 bases). The TCR was taken from an adult man with Graves' hyperthyroidism. For the CDR3, the DNA is TGTGCCAGCAGGGGTCAAGCGGTGAGGACCGGGGAGCTGTTTTTT. Translation gives CASRGQAVRTGELFF.